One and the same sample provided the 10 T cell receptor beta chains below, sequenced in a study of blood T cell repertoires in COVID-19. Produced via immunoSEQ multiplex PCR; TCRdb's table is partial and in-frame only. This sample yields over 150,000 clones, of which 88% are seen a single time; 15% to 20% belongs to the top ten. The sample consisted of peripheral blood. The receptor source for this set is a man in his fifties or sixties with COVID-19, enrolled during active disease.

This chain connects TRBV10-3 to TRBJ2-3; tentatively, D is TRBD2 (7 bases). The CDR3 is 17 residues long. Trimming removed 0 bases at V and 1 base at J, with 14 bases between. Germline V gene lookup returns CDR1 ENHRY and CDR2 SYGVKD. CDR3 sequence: CAISESGGGRRTDTQYF. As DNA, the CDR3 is TGTGCCATCAGTGAGTCGGGGGGGGGCCGTCGCACAGATACGCAGTATTTT.

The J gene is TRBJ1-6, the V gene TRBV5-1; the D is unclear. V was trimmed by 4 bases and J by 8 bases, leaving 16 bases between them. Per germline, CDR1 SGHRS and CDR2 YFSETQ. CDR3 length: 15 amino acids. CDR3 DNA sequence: TGCGCCAGCAGCAGTCAGACGGCCGGGGATTCACCCCTCCACTTT. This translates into CASSSQTAGDSPLHF. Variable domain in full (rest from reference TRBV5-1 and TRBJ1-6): KAGVTQTPRYLIKTRGQQVTLSCSPISGHRSVSWYQQTPGQGLQFLFEYFSETQRNKGNFPGRFSGRQFSNSRSEMNVSTLELGDSALYLCASSSQTAGDSPLHFGNGTRLTVT.

CDR3 coding DNA: TGTGCCAGCAGCCGAGTAAGAGGGTCTGGGGCCAACGTCCTGACTTTC. Translated, it gives CASSRVRGSGANVLTF. This chain connects TRBV9 to TRBJ2-6, with a tentative D call TRBD2 (5 bases). The germline gives CDR1 SGDLS, CDR2 YYNGEE. The CDR3 is 16 amino acids. V lost 4 bases and J 1 base, leaving 12 bases between the germline ends. The full variable domain, completed using reference TRBV9 and TRBJ2-6, is DSGVTQTPKHLITATGQRVTLRCSPRSGDLSVYWYQQSLDQGLQFLIQYYNGEERAKGNILERFSAQQFPDLHSELNLSSLELGDSALYFCASSRVRGSGANVLTFGAGSRLTVL.

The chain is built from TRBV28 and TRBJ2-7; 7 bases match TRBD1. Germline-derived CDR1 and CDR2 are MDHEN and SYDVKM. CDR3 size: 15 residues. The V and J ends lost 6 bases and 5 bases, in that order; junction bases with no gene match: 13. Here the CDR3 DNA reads TGTGCCAGCAGGGGCTTGGGGACAGTCTCTAACGAGCAGTACTTC. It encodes CASRGLGTVSNEQYF.

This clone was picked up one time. The CDR3 region has the DNA TGTGCCAGTACTCCCAGCGGAACCCTCTCCTACGAGCAGTACTTC. Protein product: CASTPSGTLSYEQYF. V usage is TRBV19 and J usage is TRBJ2-7, with D maybe TRBD2 (5 bases). The germline V gene encodes CDR1 LNHDA and CDR2 SQIVND (reference sequence). The ends were cut back, 7 bases at V and 0 bases at J, with 16 bases in the middle. CDR3 length: 15 residues.

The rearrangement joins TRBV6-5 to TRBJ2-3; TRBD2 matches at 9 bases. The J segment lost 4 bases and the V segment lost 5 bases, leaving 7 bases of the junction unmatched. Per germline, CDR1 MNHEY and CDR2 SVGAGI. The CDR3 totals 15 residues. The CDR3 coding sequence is TGTGCCAGCAGTAGCAGCGGGAGGATGGCAGATACGCAGTATTTT. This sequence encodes CASSSSGRMADTQYF.

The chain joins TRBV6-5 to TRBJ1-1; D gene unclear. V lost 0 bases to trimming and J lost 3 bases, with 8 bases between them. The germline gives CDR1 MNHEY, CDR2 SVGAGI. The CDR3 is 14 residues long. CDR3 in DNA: TGTGCCAGCAGTTACTCGGACGGGGACACTGAAGCTTTCTTT. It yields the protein CASSYSDGDTEAFF.

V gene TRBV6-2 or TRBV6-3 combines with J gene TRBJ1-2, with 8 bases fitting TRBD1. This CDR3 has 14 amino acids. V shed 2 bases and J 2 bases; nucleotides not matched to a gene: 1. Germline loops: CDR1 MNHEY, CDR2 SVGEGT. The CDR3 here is CASSYRQGNYGYTF. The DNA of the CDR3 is TGTGCCAGCAGTTACAGACAGGGGAACTATGGCTACACCTTC.

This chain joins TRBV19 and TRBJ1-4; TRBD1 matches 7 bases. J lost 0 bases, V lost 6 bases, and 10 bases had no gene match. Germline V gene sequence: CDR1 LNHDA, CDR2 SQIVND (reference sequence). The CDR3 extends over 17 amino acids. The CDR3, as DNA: TGTGCCAGTAGAAATGGACAGGCCCCTGCAACTAATGAAAAACTGTTTTTT. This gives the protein CASRNGQAPATNEKLFF.

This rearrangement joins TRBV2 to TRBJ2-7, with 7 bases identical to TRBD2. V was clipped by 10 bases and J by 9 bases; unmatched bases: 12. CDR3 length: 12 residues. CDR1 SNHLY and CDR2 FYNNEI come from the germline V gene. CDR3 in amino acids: CATGGREGRQYF. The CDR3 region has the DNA TGTGCCACCGGGGGTAGGGAGGGTAGGCAGTACTTC.